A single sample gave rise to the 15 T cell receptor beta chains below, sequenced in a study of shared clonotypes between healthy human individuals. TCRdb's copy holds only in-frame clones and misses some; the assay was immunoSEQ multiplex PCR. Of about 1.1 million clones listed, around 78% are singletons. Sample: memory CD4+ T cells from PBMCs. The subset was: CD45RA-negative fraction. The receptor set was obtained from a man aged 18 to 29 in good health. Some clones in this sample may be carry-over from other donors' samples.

CDR3 protein: CASSVAALSPGNTIYF. The DNA of the CDR3 is TGTGCCAGCAGCGTAGCCGCTCTGAGTCCTGGAAACACCATATATTTT. V is TRBV9 and J is TRBJ1-3, with D unclear. The germline V gene has CDR1 SGDLS and CDR2 YYNGEE. The CDR3 loop spans 16 amino acids. V lost 0 bases, J lost 2 bases, and 12 bases lay in between.

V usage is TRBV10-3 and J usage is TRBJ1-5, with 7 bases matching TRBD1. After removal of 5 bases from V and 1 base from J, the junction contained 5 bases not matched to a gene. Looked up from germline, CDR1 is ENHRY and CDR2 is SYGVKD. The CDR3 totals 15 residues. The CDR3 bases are TGTGCCATCAGTCGGGACAGCCTAAGCAATCAGCCCCAGCATTTT. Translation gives CAISRDSLSNQPQHF.

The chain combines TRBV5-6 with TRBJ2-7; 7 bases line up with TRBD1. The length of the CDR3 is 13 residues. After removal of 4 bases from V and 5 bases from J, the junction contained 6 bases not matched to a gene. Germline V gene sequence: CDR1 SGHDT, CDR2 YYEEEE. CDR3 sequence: CASSLDRVDEQYF. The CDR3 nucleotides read TGTGCCAGCAGCCTCGACAGGGTAGACGAGCAGTACTTC.

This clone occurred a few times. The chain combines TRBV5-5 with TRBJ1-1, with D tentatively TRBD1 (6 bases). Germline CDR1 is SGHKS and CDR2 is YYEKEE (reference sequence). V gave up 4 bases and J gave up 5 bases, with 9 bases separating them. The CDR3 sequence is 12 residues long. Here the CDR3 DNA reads TGTGCCAGCAGCGACAGGTATACTGAAGCTTTCTTT. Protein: CASSDRYTEAFF.

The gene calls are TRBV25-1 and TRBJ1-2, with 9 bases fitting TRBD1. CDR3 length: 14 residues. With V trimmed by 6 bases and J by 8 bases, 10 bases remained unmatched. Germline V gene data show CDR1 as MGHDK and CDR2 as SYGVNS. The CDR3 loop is CASSGPDRGKGYTF. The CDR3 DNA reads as TGTGCCAGCAGCGGACCGGACAGGGGAAAAGGCTACACCTTC.

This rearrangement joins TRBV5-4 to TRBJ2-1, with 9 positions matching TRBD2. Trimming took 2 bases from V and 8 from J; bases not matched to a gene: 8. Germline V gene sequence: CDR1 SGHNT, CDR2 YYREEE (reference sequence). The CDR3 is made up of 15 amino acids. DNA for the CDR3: TGTGCCAGCAGCTTACGGGGTAGCGGGAGCGATGAGCAGTTCTTC. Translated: CASSLRGSGSDEQFF.

The CDR3 DNA reads TGTGCCAGCAGCCTGGTGCGGGAGGTCACCGGGGAGCTGTTTTTT. Encoded protein: CASSLVREVTGELFF. This chain joins TRBV7-2 and TRBJ2-2, with TRBD2 matching over 8 bases. The CDR3 sequence is 15 residues long. Germline V gene data show CDR1 as SGHTA and CDR2 as FQGNSA. Unmatched junction bases numbered 6, after V lost 5 bases and J lost 4 bases. Full variable domain (outside the CDR3, taken from reference TRBV7-2 and TRBJ2-2): GAGVSQSPSNKVTEKGKDVELRCDPISGHTALYWYRQSLGQGLEFLIYFQGNSAPDKSGLPSDRFSAERTGGSVSTLTIQRTQQEDSAVYLCASSLVREVTGELFFGEGSRLTVL.

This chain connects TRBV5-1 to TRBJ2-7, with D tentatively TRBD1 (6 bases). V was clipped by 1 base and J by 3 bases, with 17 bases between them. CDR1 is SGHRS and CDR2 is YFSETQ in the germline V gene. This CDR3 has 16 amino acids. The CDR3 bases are TGCGCCAGCAGCTTGAACCCGACAGGATCAAGCTACGAGCAGTACTTC. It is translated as CASSLNPTGSSYEQYF.

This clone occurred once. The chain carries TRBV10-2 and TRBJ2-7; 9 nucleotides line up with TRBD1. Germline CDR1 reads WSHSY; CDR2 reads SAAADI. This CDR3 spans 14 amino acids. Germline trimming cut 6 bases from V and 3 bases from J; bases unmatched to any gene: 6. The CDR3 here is CASRTGTGSYEQYF. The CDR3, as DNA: TGCGCCAGCAGAACCGGGACAGGGAGCTACGAGCAGTACTTC.

The CDR3 loop is CASSNRQAPFYGYTF. In nucleotides, the CDR3 is TGTGCCAGCAGCAACCGACAGGCCCCTTTCTATGGCTACACCTTC. The V gene is TRBV9, the J gene TRBJ1-2; D might be TRBD1 (6 bases). The CDR3 is made up of 15 amino acids. CDR1 and CDR2 from the germline V gene are SGDLS and YYNGEE. Trimming took off 4 bases at V and 4 bases at J, with 17 bases between the two ends. Based on the CDR3 plus reference TRBV9 and TRBJ1-2, the full variable domain is DSGVTQTPKHLITATGQRVTLRCSPRSGDLSVYWYQQSLDQGLQFLIQYYNGEERAKGNILERFSAQQFPDLHSELNLSSLELGDSALYFCASSNRQAPFYGYTFGSGTRLTVV.

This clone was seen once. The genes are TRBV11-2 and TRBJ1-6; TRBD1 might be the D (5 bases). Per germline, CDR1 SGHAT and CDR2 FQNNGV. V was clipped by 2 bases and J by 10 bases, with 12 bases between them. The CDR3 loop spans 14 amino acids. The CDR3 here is CASSLRETVSPLHF. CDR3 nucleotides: TGTGCCAGCAGCTTAAGGGAGACAGTATCACCCCTCCACTTT. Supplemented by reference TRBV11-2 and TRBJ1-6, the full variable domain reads EAGVAQSPRYKIIEKRQSVAFWCNPISGHATLYWYQQILGQGPKLLIQFQNNGVVDDSQLPKDRFSAERLKGVDSTLKIQPAKLEDSAVYLCASSLRETVSPLHFGNGTRLTVT.

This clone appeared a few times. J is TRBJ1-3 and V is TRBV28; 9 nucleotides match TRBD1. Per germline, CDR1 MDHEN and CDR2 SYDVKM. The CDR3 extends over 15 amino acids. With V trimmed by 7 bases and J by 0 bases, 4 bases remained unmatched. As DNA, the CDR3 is TGTGCCAGCAAAGTACAGGGGGCCTCTGGAAACACCATATATTTT. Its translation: CASKVQGASGNTIYF.

The CDR3 bases are TGTGCCAGCAGGTCACCGGGACAGCCTCTCCGACTGTTTTTT. It encodes CASRSPGQPLRLFF. V usage is TRBV7-9 and J usage is TRBJ1-4; 7 nucleotides match TRBD1. Germline V lookup: CDR1 SEHNR, CDR2 FQNEAQ (reference sequence). With V trimmed by 6 bases and J by 13 bases, 14 bases remained unmatched. CDR3 length equals 14 residues.

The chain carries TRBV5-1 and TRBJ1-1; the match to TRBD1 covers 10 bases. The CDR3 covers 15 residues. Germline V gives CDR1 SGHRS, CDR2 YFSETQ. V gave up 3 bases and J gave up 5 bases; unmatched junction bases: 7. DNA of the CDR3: TGCGCCAGCAGCTCCTCGACAGGGGGCCGAACTGAAGCTTTCTTT. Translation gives CASSSSTGGRTEAFF.

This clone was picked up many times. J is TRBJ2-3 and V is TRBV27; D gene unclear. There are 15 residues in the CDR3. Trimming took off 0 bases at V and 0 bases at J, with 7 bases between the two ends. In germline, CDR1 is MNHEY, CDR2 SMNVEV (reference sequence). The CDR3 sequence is CASSLSDPSTDTQYF. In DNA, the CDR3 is TGTGCCAGCAGTTTATCTGACCCTAGCACAGATACGCAGTATTTT.